These 27 T cell receptor beta chains were all obtained from the same sample, sequenced in a study of blood T cell repertoires in COVID-19. The protocol was immunoSEQ multiplex PCR, while the TCRdb copy is restricted to in-frame clones and leaves out a portion. The sample holds roughly 140,000 clones, under 85% seen once. The specimen was peripheral blood. The receptors originated from a man aged 50 to 60 with active or convalescent COVID-19.

The table lists this clone with a few counts. The rearrangement uses TRBV4-1 and TRBJ1-5; the D gene is possibly TRBD1 (5 bases). The CDR3 has 18 amino acids. Trimming removed 5 bases at V and 0 bases at J, with 20 bases between. Germline-derived CDR1 and CDR2 are MGHRA and YSYEKL. The CDR3 protein is CASSMGQTDGFSNQPQHF. CDR3 sequence (DNA): TGCGCCAGCAGCATGGGGCAGACGGACGGTTTTAGCAATCAGCCCCAGCATTTT.

This clone was detected a few times. The chain is built from TRBV9 and TRBJ1-1; D is perhaps TRBD1 (5 bases). Germline-derived CDR1 and CDR2 are SGDLS and YYNGEE. V lost 4 bases to trimming and J lost 6 bases, with 25 bases between them. The CDR3 consists of 17 residues. The CDR3 DNA is TGTGCCAGCAGCTCGCGGGGGGGAGACCACAGAAGGGCTGAAGCTTTCTTT. Translating it yields CASSSRGGDHRRAEAFF.

The chain employs TRBV5-1 and TRBJ1-5; TRBD1 agrees at 7 bases. V lost 4 bases to trimming and J lost 1 base; unmatched junction nucleotides: 5. The germline CDR1 and CDR2 sequences are SGHRS and YFSETQ. The CDR3 has 15 amino acids. This CDR3 reads CASSVTGASNQPQHF. CDR3 nucleotides: TGCGCCAGCAGCGTCACAGGGGCCAGCAATCAGCCCCAGCATTTT.

CDR3 region: CATIFPGQGKYGYTF. The CDR3 DNA reads as TGTGCCACCATTTTCCCGGGACAGGGGAAATATGGCTACACCTTC. The rearrangement links TRBV24-1 to TRBJ1-2; 10 bases align to TRBD1. After removal of 8 bases from V and 5 bases from J, the junction contained 10 bases not matched to a gene. Germline loops: CDR1 KGHDR, CDR2 SFDVKD. CDR3 length equals 15 residues.

This clone was counted a single time. This chain joins TRBV10-3 and TRBJ2-5; 8 bases align to TRBD2. The CDR3 length is 13 residues. J was trimmed by 5 bases and V by 10 bases; bases with no gene match: 9. The germline V gene encodes CDR1 ENHRY and CDR2 SYGVKD. The CDR3 DNA follows: TGTGCCACCGAAGCGGGAGTTGATGAGACCCAGTACTTC. Translation: CATEAGVDETQYF.

The V call is TRBV18, the J call TRBJ1-5, with 7 bases matching TRBD1. The ends lost 2 bases at V and 0 bases at J; junction bases unmatched: 4. Per the germline V gene, CDR1 is KGHSH and CDR2 is LQKENI. The CDR3 sequence is 16 residues long. In DNA form, the CDR3 reads TGTGCCAGCTCACCAACTTGGGACAGTAGCAATCAGCCCCAGCATTTT. This gives the protein CASSPTWDSSNQPQHF.

The chain links TRBV2 to TRBJ2-7; 9 bases align to TRBD2. The CDR3 runs to 13 residues. Looked up from germline, CDR1 is SNHLY and CDR2 is FYNNEI. With 6 bases clipped from V and 3 bases from J, the junction kept 3 bases outside the gene matches. As DNA, the CDR3 is TGTGCCAGCAGGGCGGGAGGGGACTACGAGCAGTACTTC. Its protein product is CASRAGGDYEQYF.

This clone was detected a few times. V gene TRBV13 combines with J gene TRBJ2-7; TRBD2 agrees at 8 bases. The CDR3 totals 16 residues. Germline V gene sequence: CDR1 PRHDT, CDR2 FYEKMQ (reference sequence). V was clipped by 5 bases and J by 2 bases; unmatched bases: 11. Here the CDR3 reads CASSPPNSGSTYEQYF. DNA of the CDR3: TGTGCCAGCAGCCCGCCTAACAGCGGGAGTACCTACGAGCAGTACTTC.

The rearrangement links TRBV28 to TRBJ2-5, with no clear D. Germline CDR1 MDHEN, CDR2 SYDVKM. V was clipped by 3 bases and J by 7 bases, with 9 bases between them. This CDR3 region has 12 residues. This chain's CDR3 is CASSLPPGTQYF. The CDR3 bases are TGTGCCAGCAGTTTGCCCCCCGGGACCCAGTACTTC.

This sequence joins TRBV11-2 and TRBJ2-7, with D maybe TRBD2 (5 bases). The V end lost 1 base, the J end lost 2 bases, and 9 bases lay between the germline ends. Germline CDR1 and CDR2: SGHAT and FQNNGV. The CDR3 runs to 14 residues. The CDR3 loop reads CASSLGAGTYEQYF. The CDR3 DNA reads TGTGCCAGCAGCTTAGGGGCGGGTACCTACGAGCAGTACTTC.

V and J are TRBV7-9 and TRBJ2-5; a weak D match, TRBD2 (5 bases). The germline V and J ends were trimmed by 5 bases and 2 bases, with 9 bases remaining between them. The germline gives CDR1 SEHNR, CDR2 FQNEAQ (reference sequence). This CDR3 has 13 residues. The CDR3: CASSVPGQETQYF. In DNA form, the CDR3 reads TGTGCCAGCAGCGTTCCGGGGCAAGAGACCCAGTACTTC.

J is TRBJ1-5 and V is TRBV6-2 or TRBV6-3; TRBD1 agrees at 9 bases. The CDR3 extends over 16 amino acids. Germline V lookup: CDR1 MNHEY, CDR2 SVGEGT. J was trimmed by 4 bases and V by 2 bases; bases with no gene match: 6. The CDR3 region has the DNA TGTGCCAGCAGTTACCGGGTCGGACAGGGGAATCAGCCCCAGCATTTT. It specifies CASSYRVGQGNQPQHF.

This clone came up a few times. The V gene is TRBV2, the J gene TRBJ1-2, with 7 bases aligning to TRBD1. Trimming removed 2 bases from V and 8 bases from J; junction bases left unmatched: 8. Germline assignment: CDR1 SNHLY and CDR2 FYNNEI. The CDR3 is 14 residues long. CDR3 region: CASSELGTVRGYTF. In nucleotides, the CDR3 is TGTGCCAGCAGTGAACTTGGGACAGTACGAGGCTACACCTTC.

The CDR3 sequence is CASGSGRVDTQYF. CDR3 sequence (DNA): TGTGCCAGCGGAAGCGGGAGGGTTGATACGCAGTATTTT. The V call is TRBV9, the J call TRBJ2-3; 10 bases are a match to TRBD2. CDR1 is SGDLS and CDR2 is YYNGEE in the germline V gene. Trimming at V came to 7 bases and at J to 6 bases, leaving 5 bases not matched to a gene. The CDR3 totals 13 residues.

The count of this clone is one. The chain links TRBV28 to TRBJ2-1, with 9 bases matching TRBD2. This CDR3 comprises 16 residues. V trimming: 6 bases; J trimming: 0 bases; junction bases outside the gene matches: 6. Germline CDR1 MDHEN, CDR2 SYDVKM. The CDR3 bases are TGTGCCAGCAGCTATAGCGGGAGCGGCTCCTACAATGAGCAGTTCTTC. Translation gives CASSYSGSGSYNEQFF.

The V call is TRBV9, the J call TRBJ1-2, with 9 bases that match TRBD1. V shed 0 bases and J 4 bases; nucleotides not matched to a gene: 4. In germline, CDR1 is SGDLS, CDR2 YYNGEE. The CDR3 has 15 amino acids. CDR3: CASSVGGQGFYGYTF. The CDR3 DNA reads as TGTGCCAGCAGCGTAGGTGGACAGGGGTTCTATGGCTACACCTTC.

The chain combines TRBV27 with TRBJ1-3; D is ambiguous. The CDR3 spans 13 residues. The V and J ends lost 9 bases and 2 bases respectively, with 11 bases between them. Looked up from germline, CDR1 is MNHEY and CDR2 is SMNVEV (reference sequence). The CDR3 nucleotides read TGTGCCAGTCCCATGCGCCCTGGAAACACCATATATTTT. Translation gives CASPMRPGNTIYF.

This clone was counted between two and nine times. J is TRBJ2-2 and V is TRBV6-1, with D perhaps TRBD1 (5 bases). Germline loops: CDR1 MNHNS, CDR2 SASEGT. The CDR3 is made up of 17 amino acids. Trimming pared 2 bases from V and 6 bases from J, leaving 19 bases between. This CDR3 is CASSERTVDTTPGELFF. CDR3 coding DNA: TGTGCCAGCAGTGAAAGGACCGTGGACACAACCCCCGGGGAGCTGTTTTTT.

V gene TRBV6-5 combines with J gene TRBJ1-6; tentative D call: TRBD1 (5 bases). Germline V gene data show CDR1 as MNHEY and CDR2 as SVGAGI. The CDR3 length is 14 residues. Trimming cost V 2 bases and J 7 bases, with 9 bases left between them. Written as DNA, the CDR3 is TGTGCCAGCAGTTACGGCAGGGCAAATTCACCCCTCCACTTT. It codes for CASSYGRANSPLHF.

The chain carries TRBV7-8 and TRBJ2-2; maybe TRBD1 (6 bases). The CDR3 loop spans 18 amino acids. The germline gives CDR1 SGHVS, CDR2 FQNEAQ. Deletions cut 2 bases from V and 1 base from J, with 17 bases between. CDR3 loop: CASSLYLQGTVNTGELFF. Written as DNA, the CDR3 is TGTGCCAGCAGCTTATACCTGCAGGGGACGGTGAACACCGGGGAGCTGTTTTTT.

This clone appeared once. V is TRBV27 and J is TRBJ1-1; weak D call: TRBD1 (6 bases). Germline loops: CDR1 MNHEY, CDR2 SMNVEV (reference sequence). V shed 6 bases and J shed 4 bases, with 21 bases lying between them. The CDR3 extends over 16 amino acids. The CDR3 sequence is CASSGYTGSRSTEAFF. In DNA form, the CDR3 reads TGTGCCAGCAGCGGATACACAGGGAGTAGAAGCACTGAAGCTTTCTTT.

The chain links TRBV9 to TRBJ2-5, with D unclear. CDR1 and CDR2 (germline): SGDLS, YYNGEE. The length of the CDR3 is 14 residues. The V and J ends lost 4 bases and 2 bases respectively, with 12 bases between them. The DNA for the CDR3 is TGTGCCAGCAGCAGAGGTGCCCTTCAAGAGACCCAGTACTTC. It translates to CASSRGALQETQYF.

The chain uses TRBV19 and TRBJ2-3; TRBD2 matches 9 bases. V lost 4 bases and J lost 1; bases outside the gene matches: 3. Germline-derived CDR1 and CDR2 are LNHDA and SQIVND (reference sequence). The length of the CDR3 is 15 residues. The CDR3 bases are TGTGCCAGTAGTACCTTAGCGGGAGGCACAGATACGCAGTATTTT. Its translation: CASSTLAGGTDTQYF.

V gene TRBV6-5 combines with J gene TRBJ2-7; D remains ambiguous. The CDR3 has 13 residues. Germline assignment: CDR1 MNHEY and CDR2 SVGAGI. Trimming cost V 5 bases and J 6 bases, with 14 bases left between them. The CDR3 here is CASSPTREREQYF. CDR3 sequence (DNA): TGTGCCAGCAGTCCTACAAGAGAGCGCGAGCAGTACTTC.

The rearrangement joins TRBV7-8 to TRBJ2-7, with D possibly being TRBD2 (6 bases). Per germline, CDR1 SGHVS and CDR2 FQNEAQ. Trimming removed 4 bases from V and 3 bases from J, with 10 bases in between. This CDR3 region has 13 residues. The CDR3 reads CASSWGDFYEQYF. The CDR3 DNA reads TGTGCCAGCAGCTGGGGGGACTTCTACGAGCAGTACTTC. Using reference TRBV7-8 and TRBJ2-7 for the parts outside the CDR3, the full variable domain is GAGVSQSPRYKVAKRGQDVALRCDPISGHVSLFWYQQALGQGPEFLTYFQNEAQLDKSGLPSDRFFAERPEGSVSTLKIQRTQQEDSAVYLCASSWGDFYEQYFGPGTRLTVT.

The chain carries TRBV5-4 and TRBJ1-3, with D uncertain. This CDR3 is built from 13 residues. The V gene's germline CDR1 is SGHNT and CDR2 YYREEE (reference sequence). Trimming removed 9 bases from V and 4 bases from J, with 14 bases in between. The CDR3 is CATGVPFGNTIYF. The CDR3 coding sequence is TGTGCCACCGGAGTCCCATTCGGAAACACCATATATTTT. The full variable domain, completed using reference TRBV5-4 and TRBJ1-3, is ETGVTQSPTHLIKTRGQQVTLRCSSQSGHNTVSWYQQALGQGPQFIFQYYREEENGRGNFPPRFSGLQFPNYSSELNVNALELDDSALYLCATGVPFGNTIYFGEGSWLTVV.

This clone was picked up a small number of times. This chain links TRBV6-4 with TRBJ1-2, with TRBD1 matching over 8 bases. CDR1 is MRHNA and CDR2 is SNTAGT in the germline V gene. V lost 6 bases, J lost 5 bases, and 11 bases stayed unmatched. The CDR3 runs 15 residues. CDR3 bases: TGTGCCAGCAGCCCCTCGGCAGGGGGCTGGTATGGCTACACCTTC. Protein: CASSPSAGGWYGYTF.